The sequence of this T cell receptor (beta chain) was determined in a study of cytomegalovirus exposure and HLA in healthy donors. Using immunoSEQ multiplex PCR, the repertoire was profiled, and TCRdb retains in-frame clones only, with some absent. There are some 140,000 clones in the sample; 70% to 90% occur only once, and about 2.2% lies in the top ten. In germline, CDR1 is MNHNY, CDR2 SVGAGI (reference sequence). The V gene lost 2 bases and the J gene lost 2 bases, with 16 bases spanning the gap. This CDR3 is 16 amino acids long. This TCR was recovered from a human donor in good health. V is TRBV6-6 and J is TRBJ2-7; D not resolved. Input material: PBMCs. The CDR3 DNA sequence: TGTGCCAGCAGTTACCTAGGTTTCAGCATCACCTACGAGCAGTACTTC. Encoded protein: CASSYLGFSITYEQYF.